The 26 T cell receptor beta chains below come from one sample, sequenced in a study of PD-1 blockade in classical Hodgkin lymphoma. Sequencing was performed with immunoSEQ multiplex PCR; in TCRdb, only in-frame clones are kept and a portion is missing. This sample has under 20,000 clones, with 82% found just once. Each patient's relapse followed autologous stem cell transplantation, and brentuximab vedotin exposure varied. Sequencing was performed on peripheral blood mononuclear cells (PBMCs), taken before the second cycle of nivolumab. These receptors were collected from a human donor with classical Hodgkin lymphoma.

This chain joins TRBV28 and TRBJ2-5, with D unresolved. Germline V gives CDR1 MDHEN, CDR2 SYDVKM. The CDR3 runs to 13 residues. The V end lost 5 bases, the J end lost 1 base, and 8 bases lay between the germline ends. The CDR3 protein is CASSLSFQETQYF. CDR3 DNA: TGTGCCAGCAGTCTTAGCTTCCAAGAGACCCAGTACTTC.

The gene calls are TRBV5-1 and TRBJ2-7; D uncertain. Germline loops: CDR1 SGHRS, CDR2 YFSETQ. This CDR3 is built from 14 residues. V lost 1 base and J lost 0, with 8 bases in between. The CDR3 reads CASSLLQSSYEQYF. CDR3 bases: TGCGCCAGCAGCTTGTTGCAGAGCTCCTACGAGCAGTACTTC.

The V gene is TRBV5-1, the J gene TRBJ2-1; D possibly corresponds to TRBD2 (5 bases). Trimming took 4 bases from V and 0 from J, leaving 11 bases between them. The CDR3 length is 15 residues. In germline, CDR1 is SGHRS, CDR2 YFSETQ. The CDR3 region has the DNA TGCGCCAGCAGCCCGACTGGGAGCTCCTACAATGAGCAGTTCTTC. This gives the protein CASSPTGSSYNEQFF.

The CDR3 nucleotides read TGTGCCAGCAGCTTAAAGGGGCAGGCAGGAGCCCTTAATGAAAAACTGTTTTTT. Residues: CASSLKGQAGALNEKLFF. This chain connects TRBV11-2 to TRBJ1-4, with a tentative D call TRBD1 (5 bases). CDR1 and CDR2 (germline): SGHAT, FQNNGV. The CDR3 is 18 amino acids. The V end was cut by 2 bases, the J end by 4 bases, with 20 bases between.

This chain joins TRBV7-5 and TRBJ2-7; the listed D gene, TRBD2, was not tested against the DNA. TRBV7-5 is a pseudogene locus. CDR3 length: 12 amino acids. The CDR3 loop reads CVRSPGGVEQYF. CDR3 in DNA: TGTGTCAGAAGCCCGGGGGGGGTCGAGCAGTACTTC.

This clone appeared a single time. The V call is TRBV6-1, the J call TRBJ1-2; 7 positions agree with TRBD1. Trimming took 5 bases from V and 5 from J; bases not matched to a gene: 5. The CDR3 is made up of 13 amino acids. Germline V gene lookup returns CDR1 MNHNS and CDR2 SASEGT. Here the CDR3 DNA reads TGTGCCAGCAGTCTGGACAGGCGATATGGCTACACCTTC. Translated, it gives CASSLDRRYGYTF.

The rearrangement joins TRBV18 to TRBJ2-7; D remains ambiguous. CDR1 and CDR2 (germline): KGHSH, LQKENI. The CDR3 loop spans 14 amino acids. V was pared by 0 bases and J by 2 bases, with 8 bases between. The CDR3 reads CASSPPLPPYEQYF. The CDR3 coding sequence is TGTGCCAGCTCACCACCTCTACCCCCCTACGAGCAGTACTTC.

The chain joins TRBV28 to TRBJ1-2; a weak D match, TRBD1 (6 bases). V was pared by 1 base and J by 8 bases, with 26 bases between. Per germline, CDR1 MDHEN and CDR2 SYDVKM. This CDR3 comprises 18 residues. In nucleotides, the CDR3 is TGTGCCAGCAGTTTATTTGAATACGGGCCTCCAGGGGCGCAAGGCTACACCTTC. Translating gives CASSLFEYGPPGAQGYTF.

This clone was seen more than once but under ten times. The chain is built from TRBV27 and TRBJ2-7; 8 nucleotides line up with TRBD1. Per germline, CDR1 MNHEY and CDR2 SMNVEV (reference sequence). The CDR3 has 14 amino acids. J gave up 2 bases and V 4 bases, and 4 bases lay outside the gene matches. The CDR3 nucleotides are TGTGCCAGCAGTTATACAGGGGGTACCTACGAGCAGTACTTC. Translated: CASSYTGGTYEQYF.

The rearrangement uses TRBV7-2 and TRBJ2-3, with D possibly being TRBD2 (7 bases). V gave up 11 bases and J gave up 2 bases, with 17 bases separating them. The CDR3 consists of 14 residues. Germline loops: CDR1 SGHTA, CDR2 FQGNSA. CDR3 DNA sequence: TGTGCCTCGGAGAGGGGGGGCTACACAGATACGCAGTATTTT. Protein: CASERGGYTDTQYF.

V usage is TRBV19 and J usage is TRBJ1-6, with D possibly being TRBD1 (6 bases). The CDR3 is made up of 15 amino acids. Trimming took off 6 bases at V and 8 bases at J, with 17 bases between the two ends. CDR1 is LNHDA, CDR2 SQIVND, per germline (reference sequence). The CDR3 loop is CASSAAGVGDSPLHF. Written as DNA, the CDR3 is TGTGCCAGTAGCGCGGCAGGGGTTGGGGATTCACCCCTCCACTTT.

The CDR3 loop is CASSQVRNPNSPLHF. The CDR3 DNA sequence: TGTGCCAGCAGCCAAGTTCGCAACCCTAATTCACCCCTCCACTTT. V is TRBV14 and J is TRBJ1-6; D gene ambiguous. Germline values: CDR1 SGHDN, CDR2 FVKESK. V lost 1 base and J lost 6, with 10 bases in between. The CDR3 has 15 amino acids.

The rearrangement uses TRBV7-6 and TRBJ2-2; maybe TRBD2 (6 bases). Trimming pared 4 bases from V and 2 bases from J, leaving 23 bases between. CDR3 length equals 19 residues. Germline lookup yields CDR1 SGHVS and CDR2 FNYEAQ. The CDR3 loop reads CASSSITPLEGLNTGELFF. Here the CDR3 DNA reads TGTGCCAGCAGCTCGATAACGCCGTTGGAGGGGTTAAACACCGGGGAGCTGTTTTTT.

The genes are TRBV6-6 and TRBJ1-2; 8 nucleotides agree with TRBD1. Germline CDR1 reads MNHNY; CDR2 reads SVGAGI (reference sequence). Losses at the gene ends were 4 bases for V and 0 bases for J; bases not matched to a gene: 7. This CDR3 spans 16 amino acids. CDR3 protein: CASSSRGPIANYGYTF. Here the CDR3 DNA reads TGTGCCAGCAGTTCCAGGGGGCCCATAGCTAACTATGGCTACACCTTC.

The gene calls are TRBV27 and TRBJ2-5, with TRBD2 matching 7 bases. The DNA end favors TRBJ2-7, so the J call may be wrong. The CDR3 loop spans 12 amino acids. Germline CDR1 and CDR2: MNHEY and SMNVEV (reference sequence). CDR3 DNA sequence: TGTGCCAGCAGCTGGGGGGGAGGCGAGCAGTACTTC. Amino acids: CASSWGGGEQYF.

V gene TRBV10-1 combines with J gene TRBJ1-3; possible D gene TRBD1, 5 bases. Germline lookup yields CDR1 WNHNN and CDR2 SYGVQD (reference sequence). V was trimmed by 0 bases and J by 2 bases, leaving 17 bases between them. The CDR3 spans 18 residues. This CDR3 reads CASSESGTYWGTGNTIYF. CDR3 in DNA: TGCGCCAGCAGTGAGTCCGGGACTTATTGGGGTACTGGAAACACCATATATTTT.

The chain couples TRBV9 to TRBJ2-1; 11 nucleotides line up with TRBD1. The CDR3 runs to 15 residues. CDR1 is SGDLS and CDR2 is YYNGEE in the germline V gene. Unmatched junction bases numbered 6, after V lost 4 bases and J lost 6 bases. This chain's CDR3 is CASSQMGTGGNEQFF. In nucleotides, the CDR3 is TGTGCCAGCAGCCAAATGGGGACAGGGGGCAATGAGCAGTTCTTC.

The V call is TRBV27, the J call TRBJ1-1, with unresolved D. Germline V gene lookup returns CDR1 MNHEY and CDR2 SMNVEV (reference sequence). Trimming stripped 3 bases from V and 4 bases from J, with 9 bases between. The CDR3 covers 13 residues. CDR3 amino acids: CASSFRRGTEAFF. CDR3 nucleotide sequence: TGTGCCAGCAGTTTTAGACGGGGCACTGAAGCTTTCTTT.

The V call is TRBV7-9, the J call TRBJ2-1; D is unclear. Looked up from germline, CDR1 is SEHNR and CDR2 is FQNEAQ (reference sequence). The CDR3 is made up of 11 amino acids. The V end was cut by 5 bases, the J end by 8 bases, with 7 bases between. CDR3 DNA sequence: TGTGCCAGCAGCCCCATGTATGAGCAGTTCTTC. It yields the protein CASSPMYEQFF.

V gene TRBV28 combines with J gene TRBJ2-1; D is tentatively TRBD1 or TRBD2 (6 bases each). Trimming pared 4 bases from V and 10 bases from J, leaving 8 bases between. CDR3 length: 11 residues. Germline CDR1 is MDHEN and CDR2 is SYDVKM. The CDR3 sequence: CASSWGAEQFF. CDR3 coding DNA: TGTGCCAGCAGTTGGGGGGCAGAGCAGTTCTTC.

The rearrangement links TRBV29-1 to TRBJ2-3, with 7 bases that match TRBD2. The J segment lost 1 base and the V segment lost 7 bases, leaving 5 bases of the junction unmatched. Germline V lookup: CDR1 SQVTM, CDR2 ANQGSEA. There are 13 residues in the CDR3. The CDR3 nucleotides read TGCAGCGGTGGGGGGGAGGGCACAGATACGCAGTATTTT. Its protein is CSGGGEGTDTQYF.

The chain has TRBV19 and TRBJ1-2; D remains unclear. Germline-derived CDR1 and CDR2 are LNHDA and SQIVND (reference sequence). The CDR3 is 11 amino acids. Trimming removed 5 bases from V and 7 bases from J, with 8 bases in between. DNA of the CDR3: TGTGCCAGTAGTTATGACTCTGGCTACACCTTC. This gives the protein CASSYDSGYTF.

This clone has a handful of counts. V usage is TRBV28 and J usage is TRBJ1-2; D remains ambiguous. CDR1 MDHEN and CDR2 SYDVKM come from the germline V gene. CDR3 length equals 12 residues. Between the trimmed V and J ends, which lost 7 bases and 1 base, there was a span of 7 bases. Here the CDR3 DNA reads TGTGCCAGCAACGGGGTTAACTATGGCTACACCTTC. It specifies CASNGVNYGYTF.

This chain connects TRBV4-2 to TRBJ2-3; 9 positions match TRBD2. With V trimmed by 0 bases and J by 6 bases, 10 bases remained unmatched. CDR3 length: 17 residues. CDR1 LGHNA and CDR2 YNFKEQ come from the germline V gene. CDR3 nucleotides: TGTGCCAGCAGCCAAGACCACCGCGGGGGGGGGCTGGATACGCAGTATTTT. Its protein product is CASSQDHRGGGLDTQYF.

The V and J genes are TRBV20-1 and TRBJ2-5; the D gene is possibly TRBD2 (6 bases). CDR1 and CDR2 (germline): DFQATT, SNEGSKA (reference sequence). Trimming pared 7 bases from V and 4 bases from J, leaving 10 bases between. The CDR3 runs to 11 residues. CDR3 loop: CSGRGTETQYF. The CDR3 DNA sequence: TGCAGTGGGCGGGGAACAGAGACCCAGTACTTC.

The chain is built from TRBV9 and TRBJ2-5; 8 nucleotides match TRBD2. This CDR3 is built from 14 residues. V shed 1 base, J shed 5 bases, and the junction held 4 bases outside the gene matches. Germline V CDR1 and CDR2: SGDLS, YYNGEE. The CDR3 coding sequence is TGTGCCAGCAGCGTAAATCCTAGCGGGGAGACCCAGTACTTC. It codes for CASSVNPSGETQYF.